This T cell receptor beta chain was documented in a study of graft-versus-host responses after intestinal transplantation. Losses at the gene ends were 2 bases for V and 7 bases for J; bases not matched to a gene: 5. From germline, CDR1 is MNHGY and CDR2 SAAAGT. The CDR3 has 13 amino acids. Notes on the study in general: The recipient marrow held GvH clones, and some of them showed up first in ileum or blood.

About this clone itself: Its antigen is unknown.

Assay: immunoSEQ multiplex PCR; the TCRdb copy retains only in-frame clones and omits some. Counted here are about 71,000 clones, about 92% occurring once; the ten biggest clones make up about 1.3%. The TCR originated in a human donor who received an intestinal transplant. The chain links TRBV6-8 to TRBJ2-7; 7 nucleotides agree with TRBD2. Source: unstimulated CD8+ T cells sorted from spleen or lymph node cells, taken before intestinal transplant. CDR3 nucleotide sequence: TGTGCCAGCAGTTACCAACAGCGGGAAGAGCAGTACTTC. It yields the protein CASSYQQREEQYF.